What follows are 30 T cell receptor beta chains derived from one specimen sequenced in a study of blood T cell repertoires in COVID-19. Produced via immunoSEQ multiplex PCR; TCRdb's table is partial and in-frame only. The table shows about 200,000 clones, with roughly 80% occurring only once. The sequenced sample consisted of peripheral blood. Every receptor here comes from a woman over 75 with acute or convalescent COVID-19.

There are a few counts of this clone. This chain links TRBV30 with TRBJ2-5, with D maybe TRBD2 (5 bases). CDR3 size: 12 residues. CDR1 is GTSNPN and CDR2 is SVGIG in the germline V gene (reference sequence). Trimming took off 4 bases at V and 5 bases at J, with 11 bases between the two ends. The CDR3 coding sequence is TGTGCCTGGATTCCGGGATTTGAGACCCAGTACTTC. This gives the protein CAWIPGFETQYF.

This chain uses TRBV7-2 with TRBJ2-3; a possible D gene is TRBD2 (6 bases). Per the germline V gene, CDR1 is SGHTA and CDR2 is FQGNSA. V was pared by 0 bases and J by 2 bases, with 12 bases between. CDR3 length: 16 amino acids. The CDR3 nucleotides are TGTGCCAGCAGCTTAGCGCCAGCGGGTTACACAGATACGCAGTATTTT. It codes for CASSLAPAGYTDTQYF.

CDR3 protein: CASSVSSPLTDTQYF. In DNA, the CDR3 is TGTGCCAGCAGCGTGTCTAGCCCCCTAACAGATACGCAGTATTTT. The chain carries TRBV11-1 and TRBJ2-3, with a weak D call TRBD2 (5 bases). The germline V and J ends were trimmed by 5 bases and 3 bases, with 15 bases remaining between them. The CDR3 contains 15 residues. Germline assignment: CDR1 SGHAT and CDR2 FQDESV (reference sequence).

The CDR3 region has the DNA TGTGCCAGCAGCAACGGGTATGGCTACACCTTC. This sequence encodes CASSNGYGYTF. The V call is TRBV11-1, the J call TRBJ1-2; unclear D gene. The CDR3 consists of 11 residues. The V end was cut by 5 bases, the J end by 5 bases, with 6 bases between. Looked up from germline, CDR1 is SGHAT and CDR2 is FQDESV (reference sequence).

Only a few counts were recorded for this clone. This CDR3 is CASSPTPGSMAFF. The CDR3 DNA is TGTGCCAGCAGTCCGACACCTGGTTCTATGGCTTTCTTT. The chain is built from TRBV6-5 and TRBJ1-1; D is unclear. Germline CDR1 and CDR2: MNHEY and SVGAGI. The V and J ends lost 5 bases and 11 bases respectively, with 18 bases between them. The CDR3 covers 13 residues.

This clone was picked up a small number of times. The rearrangement uses TRBV6-5 and TRBJ2-7, with TRBD1 matching 9 bases. Unmatched junction bases numbered 7, after V lost 5 bases and J lost 2 bases. CDR1 and CDR2 (germline): MNHEY, SVGAGI. The CDR3 spans 15 residues. The CDR3 DNA reads TGTGCCAGCAGTACATCCGGGACAGGGACCTACGAGCAGTACTTC. Residues: CASSTSGTGTYEQYF.

Here the CDR3 DNA reads TGCGCCAGCAGCCCCGGAGTTGTTTCCTACGAGCAGTACTTC. This codes for CASSPGVVSYEQYF. The chain links TRBV4-1 to TRBJ2-7; the D is unclear. The CDR3 totals 14 residues. V gave up 4 bases and J gave up 1 base, with 11 bases separating them. Per germline, CDR1 MGHRA and CDR2 YSYEKL.

The genes are TRBV6-5 and TRBJ1-1; TRBD1 might be the D (6 bases). Germline V gene data show CDR1 as MNHEY and CDR2 as SVGAGI. The CDR3 length is 14 residues. The V gene lost 5 bases and the J gene lost 5 bases, with 15 bases spanning the gap. Here the CDR3 reads CASSLTGAQTEAFF. The CDR3 DNA sequence: TGTGCCAGCAGTCTGACAGGCGCCCAAACTGAAGCTTTCTTT.

This chain connects TRBV19 to TRBJ1-1; tentative D call: TRBD1 (6 bases). Trimming removed 5 bases from V and 1 base from J, with 11 bases in between. Germline CDR1 LNHDA, CDR2 SQIVND (reference sequence). The CDR3 extends over 14 amino acids. CDR3 region: CASSEWGPNTEAFF. The CDR3 coding sequence is TGTGCCAGTAGTGAATGGGGGCCGAACACTGAAGCTTTCTTT.

The V gene is TRBV30, the J gene TRBJ2-5, with D possibly being TRBD1 (6 bases). The germline CDR1 and CDR2 sequences are GTSNPN and SVGIG (reference sequence). The ends were cut back, 0 bases at V and 8 bases at J, with 10 bases in the middle. This CDR3 has 12 amino acids. The CDR3 is CAWSVIRGTQYF. The CDR3 DNA sequence: TGTGCCTGGAGTGTGATCAGGGGTACCCAGTACTTC.

The chain couples TRBV19 to TRBJ1-1, with D unclear. The V end was cut by 5 bases, the J end by 10 bases, with 20 bases between. Germline CDR1 and CDR2: LNHDA and SQIVND (reference sequence). This CDR3 has 14 amino acids. The CDR3 DNA sequence: TGTGCCAGTAGTCCTACGAGTCGGGGAGGAGCAGCTTTCTTT. Its translation is CASSPTSRGGAAFF.

This clone occurred once. The chain employs TRBV2 and TRBJ2-1; weak D call: TRBD2 (11 bases). V lost 6 bases to trimming and J lost 5 bases, with 29 bases between them. The V gene's germline CDR1 is SNHLY and CDR2 FYNNEI. CDR3 length equals 19 residues. The CDR3 sequence is CASRRWGQGTSGFHNEQFF. DNA of the CDR3: TGTGCCAGCAGGAGGTGGGGACAGGGGACTAGCGGCTTCCACAATGAGCAGTTCTTC.

V usage is TRBV9 and J usage is TRBJ1-1; D is unresolved. V lost 0 bases and J lost 1, with 7 bases in between. The CDR3 covers 14 residues. Germline CDR1 reads SGDLS; CDR2 reads YYNGEE. The CDR3 DNA reads as TGTGCCAGCAGCGTAGCAGGTGAGAACACTGAAGCTTTCTTT. As protein: CASSVAGENTEAFF.

The rearrangement joins TRBV18 to TRBJ1-5; D not resolved. The CDR3 has 15 residues. V was trimmed by 2 bases and J by 4 bases, leaving 12 bases between them. CDR1 KGHSH and CDR2 LQKENI come from the germline V gene. The CDR3 DNA sequence: TGTGCCAGCTCACCAGTCGCGGTCCCTAATCAGCCCCAGCATTTT. Amino acids: CASSPVAVPNQPQHF.

The chain is built from TRBV10-3 and TRBJ1-1, with D perhaps matching TRBD1 (5 bases). Germline CDR1 reads ENHRY; CDR2 reads SYGVKD. There are 14 residues in the CDR3. The V and J ends lost 1 base and 0 bases respectively, with 6 bases between them. The CDR3 loop is CAISEWGVNTEAFF. The DNA of the CDR3 is TGTGCCATCAGTGAGTGGGGGGTGAACACTGAAGCTTTCTTT.

This chain links TRBV3-1 (or the pseudogene TRBV3-2) with TRBJ2-5; 11 bases are shared with TRBD2. This CDR3 contains 16 residues. CDR1 is LGHDT and CDR2 is YNNKEL in the germline V gene (reference sequence). Losses at the gene ends were 4 bases for V and 5 bases for J; bases not matched to a gene: 9. Here the CDR3 reads CASSPRLAGIVETQYF. DNA of the CDR3: TGTGCCAGCAGCCCCAGACTAGCGGGAATCGTGGAGACCCAGTACTTC.

V and J are TRBV11-3 and TRBJ1-2; TRBD1 might be the D (6 bases). Trimming removed 2 bases from V and 2 bases from J, with 12 bases in between. CDR1 and CDR2 from the germline V gene are SGHNT and YENEEA. This CDR3 spans 15 amino acids. CDR3 coding DNA: TGTGCCAGCAGCTTACTAGGGACACCCAACTATGGCTACACCTTC. Protein sequence: CASSLLGTPNYGYTF.

J is TRBJ2-5 and V is TRBV19, with 9 positions matching TRBD2. CDR3 length: 15 amino acids. The V gene end was trimmed by 1 base and the J gene end by 4 bases; junction bases not matched to a gene: 4. CDR1 LNHDA and CDR2 SQIVND come from the germline V gene (reference sequence). Here the CDR3 DNA reads TGTGCCAGTAGTATAGTTCGAGCGGGGGGAGAGACCCAGTACTTC. This gives the protein CASSIVRAGGETQYF.

The V and J genes are TRBV6-2 or TRBV6-3 and TRBJ2-1; 13 bases agree with TRBD2. The length of the CDR3 is 17 residues. The trim removed 5 bases at V and 3 bases at J, leaving 7 bases unmatched. The germline V gene encodes CDR1 MNHEY and CDR2 SVGEGT. CDR3 protein: CASSRTSGGARYNEQFF. The CDR3 DNA is TGTGCCAGCAGTCGTACTAGCGGGGGGGCACGCTACAATGAGCAGTTCTTC.

This chain connects TRBV28 to TRBJ2-7, with D possibly matching TRBD1 (5 bases). The CDR3 extends over 13 amino acids. Germline V gene sequence: CDR1 MDHEN, CDR2 SYDVKM. Between the trimmed V and J ends, which lost 10 bases and 3 bases, there was a span of 16 bases. The CDR3 coding sequence is TGTGCCACGGTGAGAGAGGACATCTACGAGCAGTACTTC. This codes for CATVREDIYEQYF.

V and J are TRBV19 and TRBJ1-6; 11 bases are shared with TRBD1. Trimming at V came to 4 bases and at J to 10 bases, leaving 9 bases not matched to a gene. There are 16 residues in the CDR3. Looked up from germline, CDR1 is LNHDA and CDR2 is SQIVND (reference sequence). CDR3 sequence: CASSTHRTGGVSPLHF. CDR3 coding DNA: TGTGCCAGTAGTACCCACCGGACAGGGGGCGTCTCACCCCTCCACTTT.

This clone was recorded a few times. J is TRBJ1-1 and V is TRBV2; D is possibly TRBD1 (5 bases). Trimming left V 4 bases short and J 2 bases short, with 14 bases between. This CDR3 spans 15 amino acids. Germline V gene sequence: CDR1 SNHLY, CDR2 FYNNEI. CDR3: CASSGSRVPNTEAFF. For the CDR3, the DNA is TGTGCCAGCAGTGGCTCCAGGGTCCCCAACACTGAAGCTTTCTTT.

V usage is TRBV28 and J usage is TRBJ2-7, with D tentatively TRBD2 (6 bases). V was cut by 5 bases and J by 5 bases, with 16 bases left in between. The CDR3 covers 14 residues. Germline V gives CDR1 MDHEN, CDR2 SYDVKM. CDR3 nucleotides: TGTGCCAGCAGTCAACCAGGGACTTCACACGAGCAGTACTTC. Protein sequence: CASSQPGTSHEQYF.

J is TRBJ1-1 and V is TRBV19; 10 nucleotides line up with TRBD1. Germline trimming cut 5 bases from V and 1 base from J; bases unmatched to any gene: 7. The germline V gene has CDR1 LNHDA and CDR2 SQIVND (reference sequence). The CDR3 spans 16 residues. For the CDR3, the DNA is TGTGCCAGTAGTGCCCCGGACAGGGGGGCGAACACTGAAGCTTTCTTT. It codes for CASSAPDRGANTEAFF.

This chain joins TRBV10-3 and TRBJ1-1, with D possibly matching TRBD1 (6 bases). Germline CDR1 and CDR2: ENHRY and SYGVKD. V shed 6 bases and J shed 8 bases, with 19 bases lying between them. The CDR3 totals 14 residues. The CDR3 spells CAISPNEGVGEAFF. The CDR3 DNA is TGTGCCATCAGCCCAAATGAGGGGGTGGGGGAAGCTTTCTTT.

The chain has TRBV27 and TRBJ1-2; TRBD1 is a possible D gene (6 bases). Germline loops: CDR1 MNHEY, CDR2 SMNVEV (reference sequence). This CDR3 comprises 13 residues. V lost 5 bases and J 7 bases, leaving 14 bases between the germline ends. The CDR3 nucleotides read TGTGCCAGCAGTCCCCAGGGGTGGAGTGGCTACACCTTC. The encoded protein is CASSPQGWSGYTF.

This clone has only a few counts. This sequence joins TRBV28 and TRBJ1-2; no clear D gene. The CDR3 is 14 residues long. With 9 bases removed from V and 1 base from J, the gap between germline ends came to 15 bases. The germline V gene encodes CDR1 MDHEN and CDR2 SYDVKM. The CDR3 coding sequence is TGTGCCAGTACAGTCGGGGTCAGTAACTATGGCTACACCTTC. It translates to CASTVGVSNYGYTF.

The chain joins TRBV7-9 to TRBJ1-2, with TRBD1 matching over 9 bases. The J segment lost 9 bases and the V segment lost 3 bases, leaving 8 bases of the junction unmatched. Germline V gives CDR1 SEHNR, CDR2 FQNEAQ (reference sequence). This CDR3 has 14 amino acids. The CDR3 DNA is TGTGCCAGCAGCTTTTTACAGGGGGCTGATCGCTACACCTTC. Translation gives CASSFLQGADRYTF.

The chain joins TRBV27 to TRBJ1-4, with D possibly TRBD1 on 6 matching bases. CDR1 and CDR2 from the germline V gene are MNHEY and SMNVEV (reference sequence). V lost 5 bases and J lost 7, with 17 bases in between. The CDR3 extends over 15 amino acids. The CDR3 nucleotides are TGTGCCAGCAGTCCTAACACAGGGATGGGTGAAAAACTGTTTTTT. This translates into CASSPNTGMGEKLFF.

The CDR3, as DNA: TGTGCCAGTAGTACGGACGGGGGAAATGAAAAACTGTTTTTT. Translating it yields CASSTDGGNEKLFF. The rearrangement uses TRBV19 and TRBJ1-4; D is possibly TRBD1 (5 bases). The V gene's germline CDR1 is LNHDA and CDR2 SQIVND (reference sequence). V lost 4 bases and J lost 5, with 11 bases in between. The CDR3 is 14 amino acids.